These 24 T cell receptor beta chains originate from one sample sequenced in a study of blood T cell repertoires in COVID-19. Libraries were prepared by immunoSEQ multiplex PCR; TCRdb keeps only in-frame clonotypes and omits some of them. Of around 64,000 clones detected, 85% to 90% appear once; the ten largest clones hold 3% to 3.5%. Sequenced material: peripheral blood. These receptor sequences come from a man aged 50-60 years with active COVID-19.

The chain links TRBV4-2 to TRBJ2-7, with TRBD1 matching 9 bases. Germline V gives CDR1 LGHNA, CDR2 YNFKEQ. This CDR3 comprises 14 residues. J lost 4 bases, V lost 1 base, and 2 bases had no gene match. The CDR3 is CASSQGDRDYEQYF. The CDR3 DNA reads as TGTGCCAGCAGCCAAGGGGACAGGGATTACGAGCAGTACTTC.

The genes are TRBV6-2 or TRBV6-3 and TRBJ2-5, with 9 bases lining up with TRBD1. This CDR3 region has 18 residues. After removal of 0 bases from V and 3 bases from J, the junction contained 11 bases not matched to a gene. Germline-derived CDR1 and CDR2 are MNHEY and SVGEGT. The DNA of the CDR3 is TGTGCCAGCAGTTACTCGACAGGGGGGGTAGCCACGGAAGAGACCCAGTACTTC. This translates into CASSYSTGGVATEETQYF.

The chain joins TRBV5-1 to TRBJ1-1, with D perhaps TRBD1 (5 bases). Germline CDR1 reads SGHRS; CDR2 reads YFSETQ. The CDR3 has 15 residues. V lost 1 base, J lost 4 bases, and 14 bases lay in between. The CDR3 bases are TGCGCCAGCAGCTTGACAGGAAGGGTCAGCACTGAAGCTTTCTTT. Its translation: CASSLTGRVSTEAFF.

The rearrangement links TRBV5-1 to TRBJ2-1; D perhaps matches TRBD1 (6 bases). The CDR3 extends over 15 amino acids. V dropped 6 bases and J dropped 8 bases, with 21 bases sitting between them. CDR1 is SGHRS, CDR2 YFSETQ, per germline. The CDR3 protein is CASTGEGVSSHEQFF. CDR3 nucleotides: TGCGCCAGCACAGGGGAAGGGGTCAGCTCGCATGAGCAGTTCTTC.

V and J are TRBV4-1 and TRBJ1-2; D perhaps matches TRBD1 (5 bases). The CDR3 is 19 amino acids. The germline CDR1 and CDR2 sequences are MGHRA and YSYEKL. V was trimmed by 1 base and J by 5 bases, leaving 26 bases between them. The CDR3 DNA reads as TGCGCCAGCAGCCAAGCGGGGGGGTTCGATGGGGCGGGCAGTTATGGCTACACCTTC. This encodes CASSQAGGFDGAGSYGYTF.

The CDR3 sequence: CASSLRRGAFF. CDR3 bases: TGTGCCAGCAGTCTGAGGCGGGGAGCTTTCTTT. The chain links TRBV2 to TRBJ1-1, with D unresolved. CDR3 size: 11 residues. Trimming stripped 5 bases from V and 10 bases from J, with 11 bases between. Germline CDR1 SNHLY, CDR2 FYNNEI.

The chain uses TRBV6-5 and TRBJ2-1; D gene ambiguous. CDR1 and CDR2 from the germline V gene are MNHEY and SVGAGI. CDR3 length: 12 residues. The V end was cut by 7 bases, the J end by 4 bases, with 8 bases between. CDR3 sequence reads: CASKLRYNEQFF. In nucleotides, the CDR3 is TGTGCCAGCAAGTTGCGGTACAATGAGCAGTTCTTC.

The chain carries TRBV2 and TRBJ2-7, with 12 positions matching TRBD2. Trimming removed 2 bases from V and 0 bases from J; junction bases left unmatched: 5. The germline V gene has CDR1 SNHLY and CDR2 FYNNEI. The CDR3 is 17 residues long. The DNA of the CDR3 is TGTGCCAGCAGTGAACCTACTAGCGGGGGGAGCTCCTACGAGCAGTACTTC. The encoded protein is CASSEPTSGGSSYEQYF.

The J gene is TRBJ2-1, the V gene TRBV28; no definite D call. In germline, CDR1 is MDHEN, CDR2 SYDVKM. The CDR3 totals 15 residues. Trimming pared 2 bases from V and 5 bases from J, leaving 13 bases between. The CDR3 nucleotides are TGTGCCAGCAGTTTACCCCAGGTCCTCCACAATGAGCAGTTCTTC. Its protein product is CASSLPQVLHNEQFF.

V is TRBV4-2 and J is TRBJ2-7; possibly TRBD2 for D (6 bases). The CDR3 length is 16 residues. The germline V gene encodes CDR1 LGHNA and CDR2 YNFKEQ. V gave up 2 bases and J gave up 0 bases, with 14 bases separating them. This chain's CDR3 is CASSQSASDDSYEQYF. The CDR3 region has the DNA TGTGCCAGCAGCCAAAGTGCTAGCGATGACTCCTACGAGCAGTACTTC.

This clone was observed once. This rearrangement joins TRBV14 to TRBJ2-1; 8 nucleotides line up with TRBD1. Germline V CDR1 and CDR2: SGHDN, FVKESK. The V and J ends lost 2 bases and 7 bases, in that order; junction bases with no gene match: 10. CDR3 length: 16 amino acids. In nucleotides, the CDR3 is TGTGCCAGCAGCCAATGGGACGACAGGGGCGAAAATGAGCAGTTCTTC. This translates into CASSQWDDRGENEQFF. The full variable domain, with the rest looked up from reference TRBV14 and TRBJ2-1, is EAGVTQFPSHSVIEKGQTVTLRCDPISGHDNLYWYRRVMGKEIKFLLHFVKESKQDESGMPNNRFLAERTGGTYSTLKVQPAELEDSGVYFCASSQWDDRGENEQFFGPGTRLTVL.

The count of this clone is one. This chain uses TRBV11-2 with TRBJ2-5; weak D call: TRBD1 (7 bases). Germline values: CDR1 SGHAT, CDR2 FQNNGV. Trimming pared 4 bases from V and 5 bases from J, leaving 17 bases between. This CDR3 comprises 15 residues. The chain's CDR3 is CASSSPRGLAETQYF. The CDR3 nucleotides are TGTGCCAGCAGCTCCCCGAGGGGGCTAGCGGAGACCCAGTACTTC.

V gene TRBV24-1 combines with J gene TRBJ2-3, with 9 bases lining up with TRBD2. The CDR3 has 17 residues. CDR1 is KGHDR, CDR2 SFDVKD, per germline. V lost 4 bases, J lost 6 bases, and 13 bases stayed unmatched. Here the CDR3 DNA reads TGTGCCACCAGTGAGGGGGGGCTAGCGGGACGGTGGGATACGCAGTATTTT. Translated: CATSEGGLAGRWDTQYF.

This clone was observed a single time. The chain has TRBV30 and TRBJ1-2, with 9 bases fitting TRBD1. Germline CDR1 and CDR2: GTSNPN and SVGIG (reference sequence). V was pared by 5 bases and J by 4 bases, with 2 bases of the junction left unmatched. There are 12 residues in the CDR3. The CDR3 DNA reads TGTGCCTGGTCGACAGGGGGCTATGGCTACACCTTC. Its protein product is CAWSTGGYGYTF.

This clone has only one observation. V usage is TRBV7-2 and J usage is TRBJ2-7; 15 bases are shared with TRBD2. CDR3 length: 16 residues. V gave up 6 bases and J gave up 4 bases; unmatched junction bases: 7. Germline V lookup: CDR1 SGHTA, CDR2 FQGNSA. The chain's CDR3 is CASSSTGTSGRYEQYF. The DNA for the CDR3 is TGTGCCAGCAGTTCTACCGGGACTAGCGGGAGGTACGAGCAGTACTTC.

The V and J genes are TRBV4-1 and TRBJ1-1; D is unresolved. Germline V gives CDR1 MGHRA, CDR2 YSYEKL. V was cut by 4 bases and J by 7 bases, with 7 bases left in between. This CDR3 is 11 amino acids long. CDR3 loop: CASSPEGEAFF. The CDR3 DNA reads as TGCGCCAGCAGCCCCGAGGGTGAAGCTTTCTTT.

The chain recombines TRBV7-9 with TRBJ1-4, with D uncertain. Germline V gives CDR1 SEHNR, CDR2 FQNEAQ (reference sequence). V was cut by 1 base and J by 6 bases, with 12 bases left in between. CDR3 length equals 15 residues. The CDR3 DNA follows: TGTGCCAGCAGCTTAGGTGGAGGAGCCCATGAAAAACTGTTTTTT. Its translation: CASSLGGGAHEKLFF.

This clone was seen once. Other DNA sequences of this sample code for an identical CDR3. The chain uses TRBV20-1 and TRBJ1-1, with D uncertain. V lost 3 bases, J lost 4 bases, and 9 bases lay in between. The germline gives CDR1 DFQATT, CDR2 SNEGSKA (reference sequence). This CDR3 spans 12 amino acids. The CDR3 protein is CSASEGGTEAFF. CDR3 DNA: TGCAGTGCTAGTGAGGGAGGCACTGAAGCTTTCTTT.

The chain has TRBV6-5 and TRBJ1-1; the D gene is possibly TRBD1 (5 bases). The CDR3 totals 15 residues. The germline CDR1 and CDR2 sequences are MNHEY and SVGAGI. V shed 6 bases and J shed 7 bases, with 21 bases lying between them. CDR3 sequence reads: CASSQYPGLGDEAFF. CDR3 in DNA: TGTGCCAGCAGCCAATACCCGGGACTCGGGGATGAAGCTTTCTTT.

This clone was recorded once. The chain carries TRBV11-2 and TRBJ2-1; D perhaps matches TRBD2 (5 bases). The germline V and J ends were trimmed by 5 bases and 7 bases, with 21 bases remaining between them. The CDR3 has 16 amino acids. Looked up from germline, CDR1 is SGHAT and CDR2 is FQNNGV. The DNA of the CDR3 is TGTGCCAGCAGCCCCTCCGAGGGTTCCTTACGGAATGAGCAGTTCTTC. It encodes CASSPSEGSLRNEQFF.

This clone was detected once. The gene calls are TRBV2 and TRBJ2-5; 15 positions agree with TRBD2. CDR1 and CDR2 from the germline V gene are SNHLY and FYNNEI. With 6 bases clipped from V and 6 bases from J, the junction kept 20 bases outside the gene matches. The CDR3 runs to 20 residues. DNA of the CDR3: TGTGCCAGCAGGGCTCCCCCCGAGGGACTAGCGGGGGGCGGGAGGAAGACCCAGTACTTC. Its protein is CASRAPPEGLAGGGRKTQYF.

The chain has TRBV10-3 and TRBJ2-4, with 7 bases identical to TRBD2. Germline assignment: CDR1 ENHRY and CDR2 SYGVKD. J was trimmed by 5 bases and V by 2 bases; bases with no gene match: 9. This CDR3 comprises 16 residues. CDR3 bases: TGTGCCATCAGTGAGCTGGCAGGGAGGGGTGAAAACATTCAGTACTTC. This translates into CAISELAGRGENIQYF.

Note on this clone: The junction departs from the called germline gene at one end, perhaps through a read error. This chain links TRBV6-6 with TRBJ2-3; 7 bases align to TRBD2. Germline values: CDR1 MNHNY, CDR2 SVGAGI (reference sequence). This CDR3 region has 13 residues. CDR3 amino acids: CASSLEASGHRNF. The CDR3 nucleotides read TGTGCCAGCAGCCTAGAGGCTAGCGGACACCGAAATTTT.

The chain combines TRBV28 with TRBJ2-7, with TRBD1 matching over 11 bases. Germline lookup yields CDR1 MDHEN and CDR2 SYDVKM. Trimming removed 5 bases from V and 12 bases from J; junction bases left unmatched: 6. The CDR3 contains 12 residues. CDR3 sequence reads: CASSEDRGPLYF. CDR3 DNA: TGTGCCAGCAGTGAGGACAGGGGGCCGCTGTACTTC.